This TCR beta chain is drawn from a study of cytomegalovirus exposure and HLA in healthy donors. Primers: 60 Vbeta forward and 13 Jbeta reverse. Sequencing was performed with immunoSEQ multiplex PCR; in TCRdb, only in-frame clones are kept and a portion is missing. The table has 75,000 to 100,000 clones, 70% to 80% seen once. V dropped 10 bases and J dropped 4 bases, with 22 bases sitting between them. Germline CDR1 LNHNV, CDR2 YYDKDF (reference sequence). This CDR3 region has 16 residues. The sequence came from a woman aged 55 to 70 in good health and CMV-seropositive. Sequencing was performed on PBMCs. This chain links TRBV15 with TRBJ2-2, with D perhaps TRBD2 (6 bases). The CDR3 loop reads CAIDSIPGRGTGELFF. DNA of the CDR3: TGTGCCATCGATAGTATCCCGGGGCGGGGCACCGGGGAGCTGTTTTTT.